The following is a TCR beta chain sequence with its context. The record originates from a study of shared clonotypes between healthy human individuals. The authors sequenced unsorted PBMC DNA on ten immunoSEQ deep assay plates. TCRdb's copy holds only in-frame clones and misses some; the assay was immunoSEQ multiplex PCR. The sample includes hundreds of thousands of clones, roughly three quarters of them seen just once. The junction had 9 bases not matched to a gene; V was cut back by 2 bases and J by 5 bases. The CDR3 length is 15 residues. Germline V lookup: CDR1 SGHNT, CDR2 YYREEE (reference sequence).

The clonotype was recovered from a woman aged 40 to 50 in good health. Some clones in this sample may be carry-over from other donors' samples. The chain uses TRBV5-4 and TRBJ2-7; TRBD1 agrees at 8 bases. The sample taken for sequencing was PBMCs. CDR3 nucleotide sequence: TGTGCCAGCAGCTTACCTAGGACAGGGTTCAACGAGCAGTACTTC. Its translation is CASSLPRTGFNEQYF.